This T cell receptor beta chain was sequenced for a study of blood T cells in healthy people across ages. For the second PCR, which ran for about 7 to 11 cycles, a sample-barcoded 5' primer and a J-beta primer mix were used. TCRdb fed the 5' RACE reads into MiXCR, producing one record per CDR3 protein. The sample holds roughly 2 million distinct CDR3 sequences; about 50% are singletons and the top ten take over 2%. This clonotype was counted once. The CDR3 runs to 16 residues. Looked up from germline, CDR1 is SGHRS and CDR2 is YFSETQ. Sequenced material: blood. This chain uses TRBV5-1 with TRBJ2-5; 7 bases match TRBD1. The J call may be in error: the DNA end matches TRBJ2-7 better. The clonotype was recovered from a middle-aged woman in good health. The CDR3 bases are TGCGCCAGCAGCGAGGAGGCGACAGGGACCACCTACGAGCAGTACTTC. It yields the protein CASSEEATGTTYEQYF.